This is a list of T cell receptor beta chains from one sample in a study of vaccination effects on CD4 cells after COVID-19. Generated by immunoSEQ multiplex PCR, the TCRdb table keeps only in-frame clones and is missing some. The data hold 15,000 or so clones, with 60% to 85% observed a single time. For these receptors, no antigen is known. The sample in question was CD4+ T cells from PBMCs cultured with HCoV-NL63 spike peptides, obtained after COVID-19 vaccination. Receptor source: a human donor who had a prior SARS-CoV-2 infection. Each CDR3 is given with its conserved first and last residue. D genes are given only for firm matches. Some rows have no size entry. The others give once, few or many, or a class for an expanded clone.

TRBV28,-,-,CASSLLGRAVVKLFF
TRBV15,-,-,CATSRDRTAFSTDTQYF
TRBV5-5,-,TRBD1,CASSHRGQGSYEQYF
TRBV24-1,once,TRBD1,CATSDTGGAGEKLFF
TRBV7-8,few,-,CASRWLGGELFF
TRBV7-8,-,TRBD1,CASSLALWGQGRVEAFF
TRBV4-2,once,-,CASSQDEIPVRGYTF
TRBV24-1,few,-,CATSDSLSSYEQYF
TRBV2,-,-,CASRQYQETQYF
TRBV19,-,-,CASTVGWAEAFF
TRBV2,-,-,CASSENREETQYF
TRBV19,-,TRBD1,CASSTPAGTGGSGTGELFF
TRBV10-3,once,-,CAISLTGGAPGNQPQHF
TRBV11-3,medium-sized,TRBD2,CASSSGLAREQYF
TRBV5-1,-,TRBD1,CASSLDAGGYGYTF
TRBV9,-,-,CASSGLRDSYNEQFF
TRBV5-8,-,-,CASSLFWGPYEQYF
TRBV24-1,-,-,CATSGLSTDTQYF
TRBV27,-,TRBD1,CASSLKATGWEKLFF
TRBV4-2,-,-,CASSQGGTEETQYF
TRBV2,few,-,CASQHEQVAGVDEQFF
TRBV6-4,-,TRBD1,CASSAQGNRGGNTEAFF
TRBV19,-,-,CASSIAASWDAYEQYF
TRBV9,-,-,CASSVRNSNSPLHF
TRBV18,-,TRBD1,CASSPRTGVDSPLHF
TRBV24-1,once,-,CATSDFPPRKSEKLFF
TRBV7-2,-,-,CASSLMHTTDTQYF